This is a list of T cell receptor beta chains from one sample in a study of blood T cell repertoires in COVID-19. Assay used: immunoSEQ multiplex PCR; TCRdb lists only in-frame clones, some missing. The data hold around 120,000 clones, with roughly 90% observed a single time. The sequenced material came from peripheral blood. Source of these receptors: a man aged 60 to 69 with COVID-19, enrolled during active disease. Both conserved end residues are part of each CDR3. A D gene is named only where the DNA matches it firmly. Not all rows give a size; the values are once, few, many and, for expanded clones, a class.

. TRBJ2-1 . TRBV6-2/TRBV6-3 CASSLLVGNVNYEQFF TGTGCCAGCAGCCTTCTTGTTGGTAATGTGAACTATGAGCAGTTCTTC
. TRBJ2-5 . TRBV7-7 CASSLVSGRQAETQYF TGTGCTAGCAGCTTAGTTAGTGGCAGGCAGGCAGAGACCCAGTACTTC
. TRBJ1-6 . TRBV7-8 CASSLARQGPSPLHF TGTGCCAGCAGCTTAGCCCGCCAGGGCCCCTCACCCCTCCACTTT
. TRBJ2-5 . TRBV5-5 CASSPRTGGDGETQYF TGTGCCAGCAGCCCGCGGACAGGAGGGGATGGTGAGACCCAGTACTTC
few TRBJ2-1 TRBD2 TRBV7-9 CASSPGSYSGDFYNEQFF TGTGCCAGCAGTCCTGGGAGTTATAGCGGGGACTTCTACAATGAGCAGTTCTTC
. TRBJ2-3 . TRBV10-3 CAISSTRSDPDTQYF TGTGCCATCAGTTCGACTCGGTCTGACCCAGATACGCAGTATTTT
. TRBJ2-7 . TRBV5-1 CASSLATGFNEQYF TGCGCCAGCAGCTTGGCTACAGGGTTCAACGAGCAGTACTTC
. TRBJ1-3 . TRBV5-5 CASSLERSSGNTIYF TGTGCCAGCAGCTTGGAGAGATCCTCTGGAAACACCATATATTTT
. TRBJ2-7 . TRBV5-1 CASSSGSTYEQYF TGCGCCAGCAGCTCCGGGTCTACCTACGAGCAGTACTTC
. TRBJ2-1 TRBD1 TRBV11-2 CASSLRGTGSNEQFF TGTGCCAGCAGCTTAAGGGGGACAGGCTCCAATGAGCAGTTCTTC
. TRBJ2-7 . TRBV27 CASRERPGHEYEQYF TGTGCCAGCCGTGAACGTCCGGGACACGAGTACGAGCAGTACTTC
. TRBJ2-5 . TRBV7-9 CASSLGGLDYAQETQYF TGTGCCAGCAGCTTAGGAGGGTTGGATTACGCGCAAGAGACCCAGTACTTC
. TRBJ2-7 TRBD1 TRBV9 CASSAGTGPEQYF TGTGCCAGCAGCGCCGGGACAGGTCCAGAGCAGTACTTC
few TRBJ1-5 . TRBV21-1 CASSNRTDRANQPQHF TGTGCCAGCAGCAACCGGACGGACAGGGCTAATCAGCCCCAGCATTTT
few TRBJ2-7 . TRBV19 CASSKRGEAEQYF TGTGCCAGTAGTAAACGGGGAGAAGCCGAGCAGTACTTC
. TRBJ1-1 . TRBV6-5 CASGTYTEAFF TGTGCCAGCGGGACATATACTGAAGCTTTCTTT
. TRBJ2-1 TRBD2 TRBV19 CASARGTSGNLRVF TGTGCCAGTGCCAGAGGGACTAGCGGGAACCTACGGGTCTTC
. TRBJ1-4 . TRBV19 CASNARGSIGSVFF TGTGCCAGTAACGCCAGGGGATCAATAGGGTCGGTGTTTTTT
. TRBJ2-1 . TRBV18 CASSHQVSGSSYNEQFF TGTGCCAGCTCCCACCAGGTATCGGGGAGCTCCTACAATGAGCAGTTCTTC
. TRBJ1-3 TRBD1 TRBV11-3 CASSLAGTGTGNTIYF TGTGCCAGCAGCTTAGCCGGGACAGGGACTGGAAACACCATATATTTT
. TRBJ2-3 TRBD2 TRBV6-2/TRBV6-3 CASSGTSGTDTQYF TGTGCCAGCAGCGGGACTAGCGGCACAGATACGCAGTATTTT
few TRBJ1-6 . TRBV4-1 CASRLGLWSYNSPLHF TGCGCCAGCAGACTAGGGCTTTGGTCCTATAATTCACCCCTCCACTTT
. TRBJ1-1 TRBD1 TRBV5-6 CASSPLTGKYTEAFF TGTGCCAGCAGCCCCTTGACAGGGAAGTACACTGAAGCTTTCTTT
few TRBJ2-6 . TRBV30 CAWTLDSFGANVLTF TGTGCCTGGACCCTGGACAGTTTTGGGGCCAACGTCCTGACTTTC
. TRBJ2-7 TRBD2 TRBV27 CASSLGTSGYEQYF TGTGCCAGCAGTTTAGGGACTAGCGGCTACGAGCAGTACTTC
. TRBJ2-7 TRBD2 TRBV30 CACGGVEFTYEQYF TGTGCCTGTGGGGGGGTTGAATTTACCTACGAGCAGTACTTC
. TRBJ1-5 . TRBV6-1 CASSELKGLHQPQHF TGTGCCAGCAGTGAATTAAAGGGGCTCCACCAGCCCCAGCATTTT
. TRBJ2-7 TRBD2 TRBV10-2 CASSLTSGRADEQYF TGCGCCAGCTCCCTGACTAGCGGGAGGGCCGACGAGCAGTACTTC
. TRBJ1-1 TRBD1 TRBV5-1 CASSSGQGARWAFF TGCGCCAGCAGTTCGGGACAGGGGGCTCGGTGGGCTTTCTTT
once TRBJ2-1 . TRBV3-1/TRBV3-2 CASSQGAVYNEQFF TGTGCCAGCAGCCAAGGGGCAGTTTACAATGAGCAGTTCTTC
. TRBJ2-1 TRBD1 TRBV7-9 CASSLRTGGTDEQFF TGTGCCAGCAGCTTACGGACAGGGGGTACCGATGAGCAGTTCTTC
. TRBJ2-7 . TRBV6-5 CASRRYREEQYF TGTGCCAGCAGGCGCTACAGGGAAGAGCAGTACTTC
. TRBJ1-2 . TRBV2 CASSESLQLYGYTF TGTGCCAGCAGTGAATCCCTACAGCTCTATGGCTACACCTTC
. TRBJ1-4 . TRBV10-3 CAISGTATNEKLFF TGTGCCATCAGTGGGACAGCAACTAATGAAAAACTGTTTTTT
. TRBJ1-5 . TRBV3-1/TRBV3-2 CASSPSGTLNQPQHF TGTGCCAGCAGCCCTTCAGGAACCCTTAATCAGCCCCAGCATTTT
few TRBJ2-4 . TRBV11-3 CASTMTLAKNIQYF TGTGCCAGCACCATGACACTAGCCAAAAACATTCAGTACTTC
few TRBJ2-1 TRBD2 TRBV10-3 CAISGTSGYNEQFF TGTGCCATCAGTGGGACTAGCGGCTACAATGAGCAGTTCTTC
once TRBJ1-2 . TRBV4-2 CASSQDFDRTANYGYTF TGTGCCAGCAGCCAAGATTTTGACAGGACAGCTAACTATGGCTACACCTTC
. TRBJ1-1 TRBD1 TRBV3-1/TRBV3-2 CASSQRQGLNTEAFF TGTGCCAGCAGCCAAAGACAGGGGCTGAACACTGAAGCTTTCTTT
few TRBJ2-1 TRBD2 TRBV4-2 CASSQAGGSLNEQFF TGTGCCAGCAGCCAAGCGGGGGGATCCCTCAATGAGCAGTTCTTC
. TRBJ1-6 . TRBV11-2 CASSLSGSPLHF TGTGCCAGCAGCCTATCTGGTTCACCCCTCCACTTT
. TRBJ2-1 TRBD2 TRBV14 CASSQGGGTSGSNEQFF TGTGCCAGCAGCCAAGGGGGGGGGACTAGCGGGAGCAATGAGCAGTTCTTC
. TRBJ2-3 . TRBV10-2 CASNEGPGTDTQYF TGCGCCAGCAATGAGGGCCCCGGCACAGATACGCAGTATTTT
. TRBJ1-1 . TRBV7-9 CASSPSRDMNTEAFF TGTGCCAGCAGCCCTTCAAGGGACATGAACACTGAAGCTTTCTTT
. TRBJ2-7 TRBD1 TRBV30 CAWSVGTGLNEQYF TGTGCCTGGAGTGTTGGGACAGGGCTAAACGAGCAGTACTTC
. TRBJ2-7 TRBD1 TRBV10-3 CAISDRQGTYEQYF TGTGCCATCAGTGACCGACAGGGAACCTACGAGCAGTACTTC
. TRBJ2-2 TRBD2 TRBV13 CASSLPAGEGGELFF TGTGCCAGCAGCTTACCAGCGGGAGAGGGCGGGGAGCTGTTTTTT
. TRBJ1-2 TRBD1 TRBV9 CASSHRGGYGYTF TGTGCCAGCAGCCACAGGGGGGGCTATGGCTACACCTTC